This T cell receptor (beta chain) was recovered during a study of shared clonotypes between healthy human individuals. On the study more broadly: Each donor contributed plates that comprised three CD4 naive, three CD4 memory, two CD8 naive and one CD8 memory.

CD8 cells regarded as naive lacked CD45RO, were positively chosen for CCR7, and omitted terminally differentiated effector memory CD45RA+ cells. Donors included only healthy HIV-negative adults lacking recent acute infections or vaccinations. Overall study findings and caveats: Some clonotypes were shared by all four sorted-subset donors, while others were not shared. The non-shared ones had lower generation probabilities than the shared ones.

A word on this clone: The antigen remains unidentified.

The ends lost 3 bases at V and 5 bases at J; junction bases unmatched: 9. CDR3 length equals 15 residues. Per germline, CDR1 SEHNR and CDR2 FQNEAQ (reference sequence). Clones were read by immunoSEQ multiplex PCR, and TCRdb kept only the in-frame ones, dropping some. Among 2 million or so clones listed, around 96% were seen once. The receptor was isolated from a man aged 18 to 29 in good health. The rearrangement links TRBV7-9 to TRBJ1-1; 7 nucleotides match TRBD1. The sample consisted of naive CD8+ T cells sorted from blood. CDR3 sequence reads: CASSLGETGSTEAFF. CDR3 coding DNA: TGTGCCAGCAGCTTGGGGGAGACAGGGTCGACTGAAGCTTTCTTT.